Shown below are 32 T cell receptor beta chains from a single sample sequenced in a study of shared clonotypes between healthy human individuals (TCRdb year 2020). The library relied on the immunoSEQ multiplex PCR assay. TCRdb's version of the immuneACCESS table is confined to in-frame rearrangements and falls short of the full clone set. An unresolved V gene accounts for under half of the shortfall where checked; the remainder is of unknown origin. The sample profile shows about a million clones; approximately 68% of them were found once. Clones ranked in the top ten supply about 1.5% of the sample. Sequencing used memory CD4+ T cells sorted from blood. Sample cell subset or site, as interpreted from the label and publication: CD45RA-negative fraction. Receptor source: a man in his late teens or twenties in good health.

This sequence joins TRBV6-5 and TRBJ2-7; D may correspond to TRBD1 or TRBD2 (5 bases each). Trimming shortened V by 4 bases and J by 0 bases, and 10 bases separated the two germline ends. The CDR3 is made up of 14 amino acids. Germline CDR1 is MNHEY and CDR2 is SVGAGI. This CDR3 reads CASSLGPSSYEQYF. In DNA form, the CDR3 reads TGTGCCAGCAGTTTGGGACCATCCTCCTACGAGCAGTACTTC.

The chain combines TRBV7-8 with TRBJ2-3, with 7 bases matching TRBD1. The length of the CDR3 is 14 residues. Germline V lookup: CDR1 SGHVS, CDR2 FQNEAQ. The V gene end was trimmed by 5 bases and the J gene end by 2 bases; junction bases not matched to a gene: 4. The CDR3 is CASSEDRVTDTQYF. The CDR3 DNA follows: TGTGCCAGCAGCGAAGACAGGGTCACAGATACGCAGTATTTT.

Notes on this clone: Being one base from a much bigger clone, this may be a read error. The chain links TRBV7-9 to TRBJ1-6; 7 bases map to TRBD1. CDR3 size: 14 residues. The germline V gene encodes CDR1 SEHNR and CDR2 FQNEAQ (reference sequence). Unmatched junction bases numbered 4, after V lost 5 bases and J lost 6 bases. CDR3 amino acids: CASSPGTANSPLHF. DNA for the CDR3: TGTGCCAGCAGCCCCGGGACAGCTAATTCACCCCTCCACTTT.

This chain links TRBV5-6 with TRBJ2-7; D may match TRBD1 or TRBD2 (5 bases each). V was clipped by 0 bases and J by 5 bases, with 18 bases between them. The CDR3 sequence is 16 residues long. Germline V CDR1 and CDR2: SGHDT, YYEEEE. CDR3 residues: CASSLVSGQGRHEQYF. CDR3 nucleotides: TGTGCCAGCAGCTTGGTTTCGGGGCAGGGTAGGCACGAGCAGTACTTC.

As to this clone: At one of its ends the junction is not consistent with the germline gene, which may arise from a read error. The chain carries TRBV10-3 and TRBJ2-5; perhaps TRBD2 as D (6 bases). Germline-derived CDR1 and CDR2 are ENHRY and SYGVKD. The CDR3 consists of 13 residues. CDR3 nucleotides: TGTGCCATCAGTGAGTCGGAATGGGCGACTAGGCACTTC. It encodes CAISESEWATRHF.

This clone showed up just a few times. The chain carries TRBV7-9 and TRBJ2-3; D not resolved. The germline V gene has CDR1 SEHNR and CDR2 FQNEAQ (reference sequence). CDR3 size: 14 residues. Trimming left V 3 bases short and J 3 bases short, with 10 bases between. The CDR3 region is CASSFVTRTDTQYF. In nucleotides, the CDR3 is TGTGCCAGCAGCTTTGTGACTCGGACAGATACGCAGTATTTT.

The gene calls are TRBV30 and TRBJ1-4; D is uncertain. The germline V gene encodes CDR1 GTSNPN and CDR2 SVGIG (reference sequence). The CDR3 is made up of 15 amino acids. The V gene lost 0 bases and the J gene lost 8 bases, with 16 bases spanning the gap. The CDR3 region has the DNA TGTGCCTGGAGTGTACCGGGAATAAGAGGCGAAAAACTGTTTTTT. Translated, it gives CAWSVPGIRGEKLFF.

V usage is TRBV18 and J usage is TRBJ2-2, with 8 bases fitting TRBD1. The CDR3 has 16 amino acids. V was pared by 3 bases and J by 4 bases, with 7 bases of the junction left unmatched. Per germline, CDR1 KGHSH and CDR2 LQKENI. CDR3 protein: CASSPSGQGRTGELFF. CDR3 coding DNA: TGTGCCAGCTCACCTTCCGGACAGGGTCGCACCGGGGAGCTGTTTTTT.

The chain is built from TRBV19 and TRBJ1-5; D unresolved. This CDR3 has 13 residues. Per the germline V gene, CDR1 is LNHDA and CDR2 is SQIVND (reference sequence). V lost 3 bases and J 5 bases, leaving 8 bases between the germline ends. The CDR3 DNA sequence: TGTGCCAGTAGTATGTTTTGGGATCAGCCCCAGCATTTT. Encoded protein: CASSMFWDQPQHF. Full variable domain (missing parts from reference TRBV19 and TRBJ1-5): DGGITQSPKYLFRKEGQNVTLSCEQNLNHDAMYWYRQDPGQGLRLIYYSQIVNDFQKGDIAEGYSVSREKKESFPLTVTSAQKNPTAFYLCASSMFWDQPQHFGDGTRLSIL.

This chain links TRBV6-1 with TRBJ1-1; D is unclear. Germline V gives CDR1 MNHNS, CDR2 SASEGT. The CDR3 has 12 amino acids. V lost 6 bases, J lost 1 base, and 6 bases lay in between. The CDR3 sequence is CASRQPNTEAFF. Written as DNA, the CDR3 is TGTGCCAGCAGACAGCCGAACACTGAAGCTTTCTTT.

This clone came up a few times. The chain uses TRBV10-3 and TRBJ2-5; tentatively, D is TRBD1 or TRBD2 (5 bases each). The CDR3 consists of 12 residues. Trimming shortened V by 11 bases and J by 5 bases, and 15 bases separated the two germline ends. Germline V gene data show CDR1 as ENHRY and CDR2 as SYGVKD. CDR3 residues: CAVSGTAETQYF. CDR3 DNA sequence: TGTGCCGTCTCCGGGACCGCGGAGACCCAGTACTTC.

This clone was seen a few times. V is TRBV6-5 and J is TRBJ1-1, with unresolved D. V was clipped by 4 bases and J by 4 bases, with 10 bases between them. The germline gives CDR1 MNHEY, CDR2 SVGAGI. The CDR3 is 13 amino acids. As DNA, the CDR3 is TGTGCCAGCAGTTCCATCAGGTCCACTGAAGCTTTCTTT. Its protein is CASSSIRSTEAFF.

The rearrangement uses TRBV7-9 and TRBJ2-5; D call uncertain. Germline loops: CDR1 SEHNR, CDR2 FQNEAQ (reference sequence). Trimming cost V 5 bases and J 4 bases, with 8 bases left between them. CDR3 length: 12 amino acids. CDR3 nucleotide sequence: TGTGCCAGCAGCCAAACGCCAGAGACCCAGTACTTC. Protein sequence: CASSQTPETQYF.

The chain links TRBV30 to TRBJ2-7; D is perhaps TRBD1 (5 bases). V was trimmed by 0 bases and J by 1 base, leaving 10 bases between them. This CDR3 contains 14 residues. Germline V gene sequence: CDR1 GTSNPN, CDR2 SVGIG (reference sequence). This CDR3 is CAWSVGRTSYEQYF. CDR3 bases: TGTGCCTGGAGTGTAGGAAGGACATCCTACGAGCAGTACTTC.

To note about this clone: This specimen includes other DNA sequences encoding the same CDR3. V usage is TRBV27 and J usage is TRBJ2-7, with 12 positions matching TRBD2. The CDR3 consists of 15 residues. CDR1 and CDR2 from the germline V gene are MNHEY and SMNVEV (reference sequence). Losses at the gene ends were 3 bases for V and 4 bases for J; bases not matched to a gene: 4. CDR3 DNA sequence: TGTGCCAGCAGTTTGACTAGCGGGGGATCGTACGAGCAGTACTTC. Translated, it gives CASSLTSGGSYEQYF.

This clone was detected once. This chain joins TRBV10-2 and TRBJ2-2; D gene uncertain. There are 16 residues in the CDR3. V was pared by 3 bases and J by 7 bases, with 18 bases between. Looked up from germline, CDR1 is WSHSY and CDR2 is SAAADI. The CDR3 protein is CASSEIRTSGGGELFF. CDR3 coding DNA: TGCGCCAGCAGTGAAATCAGGACCTCGGGTGGCGGGGAGCTGTTTTTT.

This clone came up a few times. The chain carries TRBV7-9 and TRBJ2-5; D gene unclear. The J call may be mistaken, given a closer DNA end match to TRBJ2-7. This CDR3 has 15 residues. Germline values: CDR1 SEHNR, CDR2 FQNEAQ (reference sequence). CDR3 in amino acids: CASSLALAQRGEQYF. In DNA form, the CDR3 reads TGTGCCAGCAGCTTAGCGTTAGCCCAGCGAGGCGAGCAGTACTTC.

V and J are TRBV29-1 and TRBJ2-1, with 9 bases fitting TRBD2. The germline gives CDR1 SQVTM, CDR2 ANQGSEA. Trimming took 3 bases from V and 9 from J; bases not matched to a gene: 12. This CDR3 is 15 amino acids long. Here the CDR3 DNA reads TGCAGCGTTGACGTAAATGGCGGGGGGGCTGGTGAGCAGTTCTTC. Translating gives CSVDVNGGGAGEQFF.

This clone was seen more than once but under ten times. Other DNA sequences of this sample code for an identical CDR3. The chain is built from TRBV5-1 and TRBJ1-5; D remains ambiguous. Trimming left V 0 bases short and J 5 bases short, with 6 bases between. CDR1 is SGHRS, CDR2 YFSETQ, per germline. The CDR3 totals 13 residues. The CDR3 DNA follows: TGCGCCAGCAGCTTGGCCCCAGATCAGCCCCAGCATTTT. Translation: CASSLAPDQPQHF.

This clone came up once. The J gene is TRBJ1-1, the V gene TRBV4-3; D is perhaps TRBD1 (6 bases). V lost 1 base to trimming and J lost 1 base, with 10 bases between them. The CDR3 runs to 15 residues. CDR1 LGHNA and CDR2 YSLEER come from the germline V gene. This chain's CDR3 is CASSQVGQPNTEAFF. In nucleotides, the CDR3 is TGCGCCAGCAGCCAAGTAGGACAGCCGAACACTGAAGCTTTCTTT.

This chain uses TRBV10-3 with TRBJ2-1; tentative D call: TRBD2 (6 bases). Trimming removed 9 bases from V and 5 bases from J, with 14 bases in between. Per germline, CDR1 ENHRY and CDR2 SYGVKD. The CDR3 runs to 13 residues. CDR3 DNA sequence: TGTGCCATAGCGGGCCCTACAAACAATGAGCAGTTCTTC. Protein product: CAIAGPTNNEQFF.

V gene TRBV19 combines with J gene TRBJ1-4, with 7 bases fitting TRBD1. After removal of 5 bases from V and 2 bases from J, the junction contained 2 bases not matched to a gene. CDR1 and CDR2 (germline): LNHDA, SQIVND (reference sequence). This CDR3 region has 14 residues. For the CDR3, the DNA is TGTGCCAGTAGTCGGACAGGTACTAATGAAAAACTGTTTTTT. Its translation: CASSRTGTNEKLFF.

Notes on this clone: The sample holds other DNA sequences that translate to the same CDR3. This chain joins TRBV5-1 and TRBJ2-5; 9 bases agree with TRBD1. Trimming took 3 bases from V and 5 from J; bases not matched to a gene: 2. The CDR3 loop spans 13 amino acids. CDR1 and CDR2 from the germline V gene are SGHRS and YFSETQ. The CDR3 here is CASSSGQGETQYF. The DNA for the CDR3 is TGCGCCAGCAGCTCCGGACAGGGGGAGACCCAGTACTTC.

This clone was seen only a few times. V and J are TRBV29-1 and TRBJ1-1; 8 bases are a match to TRBD1. Trimming at V came to 6 bases and at J to 7 bases, leaving 7 bases not matched to a gene. The germline V gene encodes CDR1 SQVTM and CDR2 ANQGSEA. The CDR3 contains 12 residues. CDR3 protein: CSVGLDRDEAFF. CDR3 sequence (DNA): TGCAGCGTGGGATTGGACAGGGATGAAGCTTTCTTT.

The chain couples TRBV4-1 to TRBJ2-1; 7 nucleotides match TRBD1. The CDR3 has 17 amino acids. Germline V CDR1 and CDR2: MGHRA, YSYEKL. Trimming cost V 1 base and J 6 bases; bases outside gene matches: 12. CDR3 DNA sequence: TGCGCCAGCAGCCAAGCGGTGGTCCAGACAGGGAGCAATGAGCAGTTCTTC. It codes for CASSQAVVQTGSNEQFF.

The rearrangement uses TRBV11-2 and TRBJ2-4; TRBD1 matches 9 bases. This CDR3 contains 14 residues. V shed 5 bases and J 7 bases; nucleotides not matched to a gene: 6. Germline V gene data show CDR1 as SGHAT and CDR2 as FQNNGV. The CDR3 loop reads CASSATGGRNIQYF. CDR3 nucleotides: TGTGCCAGCAGCGCGACAGGGGGTCGGAACATTCAGTACTTC.

This clone was recorded a few times. This chain connects TRBV30 to TRBJ2-3; 7 bases are a match to TRBD2. The CDR3 has 14 residues. Germline V gene sequence: CDR1 GTSNPN, CDR2 SVGIG (reference sequence). With V trimmed by 3 bases and J by 5 bases, 8 bases remained unmatched. CDR3 sequence (DNA): TGTGCCTGGAGCCGCGGGACTACCTTAGATACGCAGTATTTT. This codes for CAWSRGTTLDTQYF.

Regarding this clone: A far more abundant clone sits one base away, making this likely a read error. Other DNA sequences in this sample translate to the same CDR3. V gene TRBV7-9 combines with J gene TRBJ2-5; 7 bases align to TRBD1. This CDR3 has 12 residues. The germline V gene encodes CDR1 SEHNR and CDR2 FQNEAQ (reference sequence). The trim removed 10 bases at V and 5 bases at J, leaving 7 bases unmatched. CDR3 amino acids: CATRTGEETQYF. The CDR3 DNA sequence: TGTGCCACTAGAACAGGGGAGGAGACCCAGTACTTC.

CDR3 region: CATPALLSHEQFF. In DNA, the CDR3 is TGTGCCACCCCGGCGCTACTCAGCCATGAGCAGTTCTTC. The chain is built from TRBV6-1 and TRBJ2-1; the D is unclear. V was trimmed by 10 bases and J by 8 bases, leaving 18 bases between them. The CDR3 sequence is 13 residues long. Germline V gene lookup returns CDR1 MNHNS and CDR2 SASEGT.

Regarding this clone: This specimen includes other DNA sequences encoding the same CDR3. The chain couples TRBV9 to TRBJ2-3; D is unresolved. CDR1 and CDR2 from the germline V gene are SGDLS and YYNGEE. Trimming removed 4 bases at V and 2 bases at J, with 5 bases between. The CDR3 has 12 amino acids. CDR3 sequence: CASSLNTDTQYF. DNA for the CDR3: TGTGCCAGCAGCCTCAACACAGATACGCAGTATTTT.

The rearrangement joins TRBV29-1 to TRBJ2-1; D gene ambiguous. V lost 0 bases and J 0 bases, leaving 6 bases between the germline ends. CDR1 is SQVTM, CDR2 ANQGSEA, per germline. The CDR3 length is 14 residues. The CDR3 DNA reads as TGCAGCGTTGAAGAGGCTCTCTCCTACAATGAGCAGTTCTTC. Amino acids: CSVEEALSYNEQFF.

The rearrangement uses TRBV11-2 and TRBJ1-1; TRBD1 might be the D (5 bases). V lost 4 bases and J 5 bases, leaving 14 bases between the germline ends. Looked up from germline, CDR1 is SGHAT and CDR2 is FQNNGV. This CDR3 has 14 residues. CDR3 sequence: CASSSLGGGTEAFF. The CDR3 coding sequence is TGTGCCAGCAGCTCCTTGGGCGGGGGAACTGAAGCTTTCTTT.